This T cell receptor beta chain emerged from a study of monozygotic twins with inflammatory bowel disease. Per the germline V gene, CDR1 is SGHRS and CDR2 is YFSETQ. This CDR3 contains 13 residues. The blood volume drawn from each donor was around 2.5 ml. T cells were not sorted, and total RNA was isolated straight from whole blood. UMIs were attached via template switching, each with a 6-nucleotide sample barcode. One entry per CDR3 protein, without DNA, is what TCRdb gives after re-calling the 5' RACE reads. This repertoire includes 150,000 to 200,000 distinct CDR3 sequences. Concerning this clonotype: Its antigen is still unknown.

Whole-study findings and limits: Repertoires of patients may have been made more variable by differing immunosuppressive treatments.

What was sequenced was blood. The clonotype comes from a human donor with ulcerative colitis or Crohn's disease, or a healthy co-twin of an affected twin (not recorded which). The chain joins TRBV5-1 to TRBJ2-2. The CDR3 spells CASSSRVSGELFF.